This record covers a single T cell receptor (beta chain). The data are from a study of a mutant IDH1 vaccine in newly diagnosed glioma. V lost 6 bases to trimming and J lost 4 bases, with 5 bases between them. This CDR3 spans 10 amino acids. In germline, CDR1 is DFQATT, CDR2 SNEGSKA (reference sequence). The method was immunoSEQ multiplex PCR; TCRdb's version includes in-frame clones alone and lacks a portion of them. The profile shows about 92,000 clones, roughly 78% of them singletons. As for time point: baseline, week 1 (first vaccination visit). As for treatment: pre-vaccination baseline after standard-of-care therapy.

The chain has TRBV20-1 and TRBJ2-3; D remains unclear. Source: PBMCs, taken from a glioma patient treated with radiotherapy, temozolomide or both. This clonotype was sampled from a man aged 35-49 years with glioma. Here the CDR3 reads CSANSDTQYF. The CDR3 DNA follows: TGCAGTGCAAATTCAGATACGCAGTATTTT.